These 30 T cell receptor beta chains were sequenced from one sample in a study of cytomegalovirus exposure and HLA in healthy donors (TCRdb year 2017). Receptor libraries were prepared by the immunoSEQ multiplex PCR assay. A mixture of 60 forward primers for TCR Vbeta segments and 13 reverse primers for TCR Jbeta segments was used in the multiplex PCR. Imported from immuneACCESS, the table was reduced by TCRdb to in-frame sequences with V and J called. These copies leave out some clones; in studies compared against another copy, an unresolved V gene accounts for under half, and the cause of the remainder is not known. Across this sample there are over 90,000 clones, with about 77% seen only once. The ten largest account for 9% to 12% of the sample. Sequencing input: PBMCs. Receptors originate from a young woman in good health and CMV-seropositive.

A few counts support this clone. The rearrangement joins TRBV28 to TRBJ2-7; 8 bases map to TRBD2. Germline CDR1 and CDR2: MDHEN and SYDVKM. Losses at the gene ends were 5 bases for V and 0 bases for J; bases not matched to a gene: 9. The CDR3 loop spans 16 amino acids. In nucleotides, the CDR3 is TGTGCCAGCAGTCCCGGACTAGCCCATAGCTCCTACGAGCAGTACTTC. This codes for CASSPGLAHSSYEQYF. The full variable domain, its missing parts supplied by reference TRBV28 and TRBJ2-7, is DVKVTQSSRYLVKRTGEKVFLECVQDMDHENMFWYRQDPGLGLRLIYFSYDVKMKEKGDIPEGYSVSREKKERFSLILESASTNQTSMYLCASSPGLAHSSYEQYFGPGTRLTVT.

This chain's CDR3 is CASSTDRGQAFF. The CDR3 DNA sequence: TGCGCCAGCAGCACGGACAGGGGACAAGCTTTCTTT. This rearrangement joins TRBV5-1 to TRBJ1-1; 9 bases fit TRBD1. The CDR3 is 12 residues long. Germline V lookup: CDR1 SGHRS, CDR2 YFSETQ. Trimming took 4 bases from V and 9 from J; bases not matched to a gene: 4.

The genes are TRBV10-3 and TRBJ1-2; 8 nucleotides line up with TRBD1. The J segment lost 7 bases and the V segment lost 6 bases, leaving 7 bases of the junction unmatched. Germline values: CDR1 ENHRY, CDR2 SYGVKD. CDR3 length: 13 residues. The CDR3 reads CAIRDRDLSGYTF. The CDR3 DNA reads TGTGCCATCAGGGACAGGGATTTAAGTGGCTACACCTTC.

The chain carries TRBV2 and TRBJ2-7; 11 nucleotides match TRBD2. This CDR3 spans 16 amino acids. V lost 8 bases, J lost 5 bases, and 14 bases stayed unmatched. Looked up from germline, CDR1 is SNHLY and CDR2 is FYNNEI. The CDR3 DNA is TGTGCCAGCTCTCGGGGAACTAGCGGGAGTACCCACGAGCAGTACTTC. Its translation is CASSRGTSGSTHEQYF.

The V gene is TRBV6-1, the J gene TRBJ1-5, with 10 bases identical to TRBD1. Germline CDR1 MNHNS, CDR2 SASEGT. V dropped 5 bases and J dropped 5; count of bases not matched to a gene: 3. The CDR3 sequence is 14 residues long. This chain's CDR3 is CASSWTGGDQPQHF. The CDR3, as DNA: TGTGCCAGCAGTTGGACAGGGGGTGATCAGCCCCAGCATTTT.

This clone was counted once. The chain's CDR3 is CASSPSGGRKNGYTF. For the CDR3, the DNA is TGTGCCAGCAGCCCCTCGGGGGGGCGGAAAAATGGCTACACCTTC. This chain joins TRBV5-4 and TRBJ1-2; a weak D match, TRBD1 (6 bases). The CDR3 runs to 15 residues. Germline lookup yields CDR1 SGHNT and CDR2 YYREEE (reference sequence). V shed 4 bases and J shed 6 bases, with 19 bases lying between them.

The sample holds many counts of this clone. The rearrangement joins TRBV9 to TRBJ1-2; 7 nucleotides align to TRBD1. The germline CDR1 and CDR2 sequences are SGDLS and YYNGEE. CDR3 length: 14 residues. V gave up 2 bases and J gave up 0 bases; unmatched junction bases: 1. This chain's CDR3 is CASSVQGANYGYTF. The CDR3 bases are TGTGCCAGCAGCGTCCAGGGGGCTAACTATGGCTACACCTTC.

This clone showed up just once. V gene TRBV27 combines with J gene TRBJ2-1; 11 bases line up with TRBD2. There are 16 residues in the CDR3. V dropped 3 bases and J dropped 1; count of bases not matched to a gene: 2. Germline-derived CDR1 and CDR2 are MNHEY and SMNVEV (reference sequence). CDR3 sequence reads: CASSLLAGGSYNEQFF. For the CDR3, the DNA is TGTGCCAGCAGTTTGTTAGCGGGGGGGTCCTACAATGAGCAGTTCTTC.

This sequence joins TRBV18 and TRBJ1-2; 9 nucleotides match TRBD1. This CDR3 has 17 residues. Trimming at V came to 4 bases and at J to 2 bases, leaving 11 bases not matched to a gene. Germline V gene data show CDR1 as KGHSH and CDR2 as LQKENI. The CDR3 protein is CASSLVGTGSPNYGYTF. CDR3 sequence (DNA): TGTGCCAGCTCACTAGTCGGGACAGGGTCCCCAAACTATGGCTACACCTTC.

CDR3 sequence (DNA): TGTGCCAGCAGCTTATGGGGGGGGAACACCGGGGAGCTGTTTTTT. Amino acid sequence: CASSLWGGNTGELFF. The chain joins TRBV7-8 to TRBJ2-2, with 7 bases matching TRBD2. J was trimmed by 1 base and V by 2 bases; bases with no gene match: 1. Germline V gives CDR1 SGHVS, CDR2 FQNEAQ. There are 15 residues in the CDR3. Looking up the rest from reference TRBV7-8 and TRBJ2-2 gives the full variable domain: GAGVSQSPRYKVAKRGQDVALRCDPISGHVSLFWYQQALGQGPEFLTYFQNEAQLDKSGLPSDRFFAERPEGSVSTLKIQRTQQEDSAVYLCASSLWGGNTGELFFGEGSRLTVL.

V gene TRBV7-9 combines with J gene TRBJ2-7; D may be TRBD2 (5 bases). Between the trimmed V and J ends, which lost 0 bases and 4 bases, there was a span of 7 bases. This CDR3 spans 13 amino acids. Germline CDR1 reads SEHNR; CDR2 reads FQNEAQ (reference sequence). The CDR3, as DNA: TGTGCCAGCAGCTTAGCCACTAGTTACGAGCAGTACTTC. Its translation is CASSLATSYEQYF.

The chain joins TRBV5-1 to TRBJ1-1, with D possibly being TRBD1 (6 bases). Germline loops: CDR1 SGHRS, CDR2 YFSETQ. CDR3 size: 15 residues. The ends were cut back, 0 bases at V and 8 bases at J, with 17 bases in the middle. Written as DNA, the CDR3 is TGCGCCAGCAGCTTGGTCCAGGGGCAAAGAGGCGAAGCTTTCTTT. Protein product: CASSLVQGQRGEAFF.

This clone was detected a few times. The CDR3 is CASSPSGGAIETQYF. Here the CDR3 DNA reads TGTGCCAGCAGCCCTAGCGGGGGGGCCATAGAGACCCAGTACTTC. The chain uses TRBV7-3 and TRBJ2-5; 12 bases are shared with TRBD2. J gave up 4 bases and V 5 bases, and 5 bases lay outside the gene matches. The CDR3 contains 15 residues. Germline V gives CDR1 SGHTA, CDR2 FQGTGA.

J is TRBJ1-2 and V is TRBV10-3, with 7 bases that match TRBD1. CDR1 and CDR2 from the germline V gene are ENHRY and SYGVKD. The CDR3 loop spans 14 amino acids. V gave up 3 bases and J gave up 3 bases; unmatched junction bases: 4. CDR3 in amino acids: CAISDEGADYGYTF. The CDR3 nucleotides read TGTGCCATCAGTGATGAGGGGGCGGACTATGGCTACACCTTC.

This chain's CDR3 is CASSTGTANSPLHF. CDR3 DNA sequence: TGTGCCAGCTCGACCGGGACAGCAAATTCACCCCTCCACTTT. The chain combines TRBV18 with TRBJ1-6; the match to TRBD1 covers 7 bases. V trimming: 6 bases; J trimming: 7 bases; junction bases outside the gene matches: 6. The CDR3 consists of 14 residues. Germline CDR1 and CDR2: KGHSH and LQKENI.

J is TRBJ2-7 and V is TRBV6-6; maybe TRBD1 (6 bases). V was cut by 7 bases and J by 12 bases, with 22 bases left in between. The CDR3 has 13 residues. Germline lookup yields CDR1 MNHNY and CDR2 SVGAGI (reference sequence). The CDR3 sequence is CASTPQTGTVRYF. CDR3 DNA sequence: TGTGCCAGCACCCCACAGACAGGAACAGTAAGGTACTTC.

V and J are TRBV27 and TRBJ1-2, with D maybe TRBD1 (5 bases). Germline CDR1 MNHEY, CDR2 SMNVEV (reference sequence). Deletions cut 0 bases from V and 7 bases from J, with 9 bases between. The CDR3 consists of 13 residues. CDR3 amino acids: CASSLSQGGGYTF. The CDR3 DNA sequence: TGTGCCAGCAGTTTATCCCAGGGTGGTGGCTACACCTTC.

This clone occurred a few times. This sequence joins TRBV6-6 and TRBJ2-7, with 7 bases fitting TRBD1. This CDR3 is 15 amino acids long. Germline V lookup: CDR1 MNHNY, CDR2 SVGAGI (reference sequence). The V and J ends lost 5 bases and 3 bases, in that order; junction bases with no gene match: 10. CDR3 loop: CASSRPSTGIYEQYF. In DNA, the CDR3 is TGTGCCAGCAGTCGGCCCTCGACAGGGATCTACGAGCAGTACTTC.

This chain links TRBV29-1 with TRBJ2-1; D might be TRBD1 (6 bases). The V gene's germline CDR1 is SQVTM and CDR2 ANQGSEA. Deletions cut 6 bases from V and 8 bases from J, with 14 bases between. There are 12 residues in the CDR3. CDR3 nucleotide sequence: TGCAGCGTGGGGGCGGAGGTCCATGAGCAGTTCTTC. It codes for CSVGAEVHEQFF.

The rearrangement uses TRBV28 and TRBJ1-3; D is unresolved. The CDR3 is 14 residues long. V shed 8 bases and J shed 0 bases, with 11 bases lying between them. Per germline, CDR1 MDHEN and CDR2 SYDVKM. The CDR3 nucleotides read TGTGCCAGCTCATCCAGGAACTCTGGAAACACCATATATTTT. The encoded protein is CASSSRNSGNTIYF. The full variable domain, its missing parts supplied by reference TRBV28 and TRBJ1-3, is DVKVTQSSRYLVKRTGEKVFLECVQDMDHENMFWYRQDPGLGLRLIYFSYDVKMKEKGDIPEGYSVSREKKERFSLILESASTNQTSMYLCASSSRNSGNTIYFGEGSWLTVV.

The chain couples TRBV19 to TRBJ2-7; 10 nucleotides agree with TRBD1. This CDR3 is built from 14 residues. Germline V gene lookup returns CDR1 LNHDA and CDR2 SQIVND (reference sequence). Trimming removed 7 bases from V and 5 bases from J; junction bases left unmatched: 8. This chain's CDR3 is CASTPETGGDEQYF. The CDR3, as DNA: TGTGCCAGTACCCCGGAGACAGGGGGCGACGAGCAGTACTTC.

The chain links TRBV11-2 to TRBJ2-1; TRBD1 matches 10 bases. CDR3 size: 15 residues. The V and J ends lost 1 base and 7 bases, in that order; junction bases with no gene match: 4. CDR1 is SGHAT, CDR2 FQNNGV, per germline. The CDR3 region has the DNA TGTGCCAGCAGCTTAGGACAGGGGGCGAAGAATGAGCAGTTCTTC. This sequence encodes CASSLGQGAKNEQFF.

This clone was picked up a small number of times. The rearrangement uses TRBV5-5 and TRBJ2-7, with TRBD2 matching 11 bases. Germline assignment: CDR1 SGHKS and CDR2 YYEKEE (reference sequence). The CDR3 covers 17 residues. V trimming: 5 bases; J trimming: 4 bases; junction bases outside the gene matches: 14. As DNA, the CDR3 is TGTGCCAGCAGTCCTCTCCCCGGGACTAGCGGACAATACGAGCAGTACTTC. Encoded protein: CASSPLPGTSGQYEQYF.

This clone was seen more than once but under ten times. The gene calls are TRBV19 and TRBJ1-5, with D uncertain. V was shortened by 1 base and J by 7 bases, with 5 bases between the two germline ends. The CDR3 runs to 12 residues. Looked up from germline, CDR1 is LNHDA and CDR2 is SQIVND (reference sequence). The DNA for the CDR3 is TGTGCCAGTAGTATAGTAAAACAGCCCCAGCATTTT. Protein product: CASSIVKQPQHF.

The chain employs TRBV14 and TRBJ2-1; a weak D match, TRBD2 (5 bases). CDR1 is SGHDN and CDR2 is FVKESK in the germline V gene. Trimming stripped 4 bases from V and 4 bases from J, with 14 bases between. The CDR3 has 15 residues. The CDR3 DNA reads TGTGCCAGCAGCCCGGCGGGCGGAGCTTACAATGAGCAGTTCTTC. Encoded protein: CASSPAGGAYNEQFF.

In its sample, this clone was seen a few times. The chain is built from TRBV28 and TRBJ2-4; TRBD2 aligns across 8 bases. Germline V gene lookup returns CDR1 MDHEN and CDR2 SYDVKM. The CDR3 is 16 amino acids. V trimming: 7 bases; J trimming: 4 bases; junction bases outside the gene matches: 12. For the CDR3, the DNA is TGTGCCAGCACTCCCCTACGGGAGGGAGGTAAAAACATTCAGTACTTC. Translation: CASTPLREGGKNIQYF.

The genes are TRBV27 and TRBJ1-1, with 8 bases fitting TRBD1. The CDR3 consists of 15 residues. Germline V CDR1 and CDR2: MNHEY, SMNVEV (reference sequence). V lost 0 bases to trimming and J lost 4 bases; unmatched junction nucleotides: 4. CDR3 sequence reads: CASSLSRTGGTEAFF. In DNA form, the CDR3 reads TGTGCCAGCAGTTTATCGAGAACAGGGGGCACTGAAGCTTTCTTT.

The rearrangement joins TRBV9 to TRBJ2-2, with no clear D. Trimming removed 0 bases from V and 3 bases from J, with 15 bases in between. This CDR3 region has 17 residues. CDR1 and CDR2 from the germline V gene are SGDLS and YYNGEE. DNA of the CDR3: TGTGCCAGCAGCGTAGTCACAGACATTACTTACACCGGGGAGCTGTTTTTT. It codes for CASSVVTDITYTGELFF.

This rearrangement joins TRBV2 to TRBJ2-2; 8 nucleotides line up with TRBD2. The CDR3 contains 14 residues. Looked up from germline, CDR1 is SNHLY and CDR2 is FYNNEI. The J segment lost 5 bases and the V segment lost 10 bases, leaving 9 bases of the junction unmatched. CDR3 nucleotides: TGTGCCACCACGGGGGGGGCTCGGACCGGGGAGCTGTTTTTT. As protein: CATTGGARTGELFF.

The chain combines TRBV12-2 with TRBJ1-4; the table's D call, TRBD1, was not checked against the DNA. TRBV12-2 is a pseudogene. This CDR3 region has 16 residues. DNA of the CDR3: TGTGCAAGTCGCTTAGGTAGGCAGGGGCGGAGTGAAAAACTGTTTTTT. This codes for CASRLGRQGRSEKLFF.